Each of the 32 T cell receptor beta chains below was sequenced from the same sample in a study of cytomegalovirus exposure and HLA in healthy donors. It was with 60 Vbeta and 13 Jbeta primers that the PCR ran. Generated by immunoSEQ multiplex PCR, the TCRdb table keeps only in-frame clones and is missing some. The sample yields 110,000 or so clones, approximately 80% seen once. Sequencing used PBMCs. Receptors were obtained from a woman aged 18-29 years in good health and CMV-seronegative.

The CDR3 sequence: CASSGQGEGYEQYF. The CDR3, as DNA: TGTGCCAGCAGCGGACAGGGTGAAGGTTACGAGCAGTACTTC. This chain uses TRBV25-1 with TRBJ2-7, with TRBD1 identical over 8 bases. This CDR3 has 14 amino acids. The ends lost 6 bases at V and 4 bases at J; junction bases unmatched: 8. Germline CDR1 and CDR2: MGHDK and SYGVNS.

A single count supports this clone. This chain connects TRBV7-2 to TRBJ2-2, with D unclear. V was clipped by 1 base and J by 1 base, with 7 bases between them. The CDR3 runs 15 residues. CDR1 and CDR2 from the germline V gene are SGHTA and FQGNSA. The CDR3 spells CASSLGARNTGELFF. The CDR3 DNA sequence: TGTGCCAGCAGCTTAGGGGCCAGGAACACCGGGGAGCTGTTTTTT.

The gene calls are TRBV6-1 and TRBJ2-5; 7 positions agree with TRBD2. Germline V gives CDR1 MNHNS, CDR2 SASEGT. CDR3 length equals 14 residues. V was clipped by 6 bases and J by 6 bases; unmatched bases: 10. The CDR3 DNA reads TGTGCCAGCAGCCCAACTAGCGCCCTCAAGACCCAGTACTTC. It yields the protein CASSPTSALKTQYF.

This chain connects TRBV30 to TRBJ2-6; no firm D call. The CDR3 length is 17 residues. V gave up 1 base and J gave up 3 bases, with 16 bases separating them. Germline loops: CDR1 GTSNPN, CDR2 SVGIG (reference sequence). The CDR3 here is CAWSEAASLGGANVLTF. The CDR3 nucleotides are TGTGCCTGGAGTGAGGCGGCCTCTCTTGGTGGGGCCAACGTCCTGACTTTC.

This clone was counted between two and nine times. The CDR3 sequence is CASSRGGQPNEQYF. The CDR3 DNA reads as TGTGCCAGCAGTCGAGGGGGACAGCCCAACGAGCAGTACTTC. The genes are TRBV6-5 and TRBJ2-7, with 7 bases that match TRBD1. The V gene's germline CDR1 is MNHEY and CDR2 SVGAGI. This CDR3 is 14 amino acids long. V shed 5 bases, J shed 5 bases, and the junction held 9 bases outside the gene matches.

The chain joins TRBV6-4 to TRBJ2-2; 10 nucleotides align to TRBD1. The CDR3 is 16 amino acids. V dropped 6 bases and J dropped 5; count of bases not matched to a gene: 9. Germline V gives CDR1 MRHNA, CDR2 SNTAGT. CDR3 amino acids: CASSPRQGALTGELFF. The CDR3 region has the DNA TGTGCCAGCAGCCCTAGACAGGGGGCGCTTACCGGGGAGCTGTTTTTT.

The V gene is TRBV21-1, the J gene TRBJ1-5; the DNA was not used to check the table's D call, TRBD1. TRBV21-1 is noted as a pseudogene. This CDR3 has 15 residues. CDR3 DNA: TGTGCCAGCAGTGAGACAGGGATTAGCAATCAGCCCCAGCATTTT. Encoded protein: CASSETGISNQPQHF.

V and J are TRBV19 and TRBJ1-2; a possible D gene is TRBD1 (6 bases). V was pared by 3 bases and J by 7 bases, with 12 bases between. Germline V gene lookup returns CDR1 LNHDA and CDR2 SQIVND (reference sequence). The CDR3 is made up of 13 amino acids. The DNA for the CDR3 is TGTGCCAGTAGTATTTCAGGGGCCGGTGGCTACACCTTC. Translation: CASSISGAGGYTF.

V gene TRBV4-2 combines with J gene TRBJ1-2; TRBD1 agrees at 7 bases. The CDR3 is 16 residues long. Germline CDR1 is LGHNA and CDR2 is YNFKEQ. Trimming cost V 1 base and J 0 bases; bases outside gene matches: 5. CDR3 sequence reads: CASSQATGAPNYGYTF. DNA for the CDR3: TGTGCCAGCAGCCAAGCAACAGGGGCCCCTAACTATGGCTACACCTTC.

V is TRBV29-1 and J is TRBJ2-7, with D uncertain. Germline V CDR1 and CDR2: SQVTM, ANQGSEA. This CDR3 is built from 11 residues. The DNA of the CDR3 is TGCAGTGCCTCCGGTACCTACGAGCAGTACTTC. Amino acid sequence: CSASGTYEQYF.

A remark on this clone: The same CDR3 arises from other DNA sequences in this sample as well. The chain employs TRBV30 and TRBJ1-5; D possibly corresponds to TRBD1 (5 bases). The ends were cut back, 0 bases at V and 7 bases at J, with 10 bases in the middle. CDR1 and CDR2 from the germline V gene are GTSNPN and SVGIG (reference sequence). CDR3 length: 13 amino acids. The CDR3 protein is CAWSVQGNQPQHF. CDR3 bases: TGTGCCTGGAGTGTTCAGGGTAACCAGCCCCAGCATTTT.

V is TRBV28 and J is TRBJ2-7; 9 bases map to TRBD1. CDR1 is MDHEN, CDR2 SYDVKM, per germline. The CDR3 covers 16 residues. J was trimmed by 5 bases and V by 6 bases; bases with no gene match: 14. CDR3 nucleotides: TGTGCCAGCAGCCAATCCTGGGGGACAGGGAGAAACGAGCAGTACTTC. Protein product: CASSQSWGTGRNEQYF. The whole variable domain, remainder taken from reference TRBV28 and TRBJ2-7, is DVKVTQSSRYLVKRTGEKVFLECVQDMDHENMFWYRQDPGLGLRLIYFSYDVKMKEKGDIPEGYSVSREKKERFSLILESASTNQTSMYLCASSQSWGTGRNEQYFGPGTRLTVT.

V and J are TRBV15 and TRBJ2-1; TRBD2 matches at 7 bases. The CDR3 consists of 14 residues. With 0 bases clipped from V and 6 bases from J, the junction kept 2 bases outside the gene matches. Per germline, CDR1 LNHNV and CDR2 YYDKDF (reference sequence). In nucleotides, the CDR3 is TGTGCCACCAGCAGAGATGGGACTATCAATGAGCAGTTCTTC. Its protein is CATSRDGTINEQFF.

Concerning this clone itself: The junction shows a germline mismatch at one end, possibly a read error. The chain couples TRBV6-6 to TRBJ1-5; D unclear. This CDR3 contains 13 residues. Germline CDR1 reads MNHNY; CDR2 reads SVGAGI (reference sequence). The DNA for the CDR3 is TGTGCCGGCAGCAACGGGGGCAATCAGCCCCAGCATTTT. Its translation: CAGSNGGNQPQHF.

The sample holds one count of this clone. The rearrangement links TRBV19 to TRBJ2-5, with D perhaps TRBD2 (5 bases). Germline V gives CDR1 LNHDA, CDR2 SQIVND (reference sequence). V lost 5 bases and J lost 2, with 18 bases in between. This CDR3 is built from 16 residues. In DNA form, the CDR3 reads TGTGCCAGTAGTCCTTTCCTAACCGGGAATCAAGAGACCCAGTACTTC. It yields the protein CASSPFLTGNQETQYF.

The chain uses TRBV28 and TRBJ1-4; 12 positions match TRBD1. This CDR3 contains 17 residues. V shed 4 bases, J shed 8 bases, and the junction held 11 bases outside the gene matches. Germline V gene lookup returns CDR1 MDHEN and CDR2 SYDVKM. DNA of the CDR3: TGTGCCAGCAGTTCCCCGGGACAGGGGGCAACGTGGGAAAAACTGTTTTTT. Residues: CASSSPGQGATWEKLFF.

The chain is built from TRBV7-8 and TRBJ1-5, with D perhaps matching TRBD1 (5 bases). This CDR3 is built from 14 residues. V dropped 1 base and J dropped 6 bases, with 10 bases sitting between them. Germline V gene data show CDR1 as SGHVS and CDR2 as FQNEAQ. CDR3 loop: CASSLVGGIQPQHF. CDR3 DNA sequence: TGTGCCAGCAGCTTAGTGGGGGGTATTCAGCCCCAGCATTTT.

V usage is TRBV11-2 and J usage is TRBJ1-5; perhaps TRBD1 as D (5 bases). Trimming cost V 0 bases and J 7 bases, with 7 bases left between them. The CDR3 is 13 residues long. Germline-derived CDR1 and CDR2 are SGHAT and FQNNGV. CDR3 residues: CASSLEGGQPQHF. The CDR3 DNA reads TGTGCCAGCAGCTTAGAGGGGGGACAGCCCCAGCATTTT. The full variable domain, completed using reference TRBV11-2 and TRBJ1-5, is EAGVAQSPRYKIIEKRQSVAFWCNPISGHATLYWYQQILGQGPKLLIQFQNNGVVDDSQLPKDRFSAERLKGVDSTLKIQPAKLEDSAVYLCASSLEGGQPQHFGDGTRLSIL.

V and J are TRBV28 and TRBJ1-6, with 7 bases fitting TRBD1. Germline V gives CDR1 MDHEN, CDR2 SYDVKM. This CDR3 has 15 residues. Trimming at V came to 2 bases and at J to 9 bases, leaving 7 bases not matched to a gene. CDR3 nucleotide sequence: TGTGCCAGCAGTTTAGACAGGGCAGTCGGTTCACCCCTCCACTTT. Protein: CASSLDRAVGSPLHF.

The V call is TRBV18, the J call TRBJ1-2; D is undetermined. CDR3 length equals 13 residues. Germline CDR1 reads KGHSH; CDR2 reads LQKENI. Trimming stripped 1 base from V and 8 bases from J, with 11 bases between. Written as DNA, the CDR3 is TGTGCCAGCTCACCACAAGACACCGCCGGCTACACCTTC. Its protein product is CASSPQDTAGYTF.

This chain links TRBV12-5 with TRBJ1-5; the D is unclear. Deletions cut 0 bases from V and 0 bases from J, with 9 bases between. The CDR3 length is 16 residues. CDR1 LGHNT and CDR2 FRNRAP come from the germline V gene. The DNA of the CDR3 is TGTGCTAGTGGTTTGGTACTTGGCGGTAGCAATCAGCCCCAGCATTTT. This encodes CASGLVLGGSNQPQHF.

The gene calls are TRBV7-9 and TRBJ2-1; 7 nucleotides align to TRBD1. Germline trimming cut 2 bases from V and 6 bases from J; bases unmatched to any gene: 4. CDR1 SEHNR and CDR2 FQNEAQ come from the germline V gene (reference sequence). The CDR3 contains 14 residues. The CDR3 nucleotides are TGTGCCAGCAGCTTATGGGCAGGGGGCAATGAGCAGTTCTTC. Translated: CASSLWAGGNEQFF.

The gene calls are TRBV2 and TRBJ2-7; D perhaps matches TRBD1 (5 bases). Per germline, CDR1 SNHLY and CDR2 FYNNEI. Trimming removed 10 bases at V and 0 bases at J, with 16 bases between. The CDR3 contains 14 residues. The chain's CDR3 is CANCEGVGSYEQYF. The CDR3 DNA reads as TGTGCCAACTGCGAAGGGGTCGGCTCCTACGAGCAGTACTTC.

This rearrangement joins TRBV29-1 to TRBJ2-7, with 9 bases matching TRBD1. The CDR3 is made up of 13 amino acids. Losses at the gene ends were 3 bases for V and 4 bases for J; bases not matched to a gene: 4. The germline CDR1 and CDR2 sequences are SQVTM and ANQGSEA. The CDR3 nucleotides read TGCAGCGTTGAGGGGACAGGGACTTACGAGCAGTACTTC. This encodes CSVEGTGTYEQYF.

The chain uses TRBV27 and TRBJ2-1, with TRBD2 matching over 7 bases. The CDR3 length is 15 residues. The V gene's germline CDR1 is MNHEY and CDR2 SMNVEV (reference sequence). Trimming took 7 bases from V and 5 from J; bases not matched to a gene: 11. CDR3 sequence: CASTSGWGRDNEQFF. CDR3 nucleotide sequence: TGTGCCAGCACTTCTGGTTGGGGGAGGGACAATGAGCAGTTCTTC.

The genes are TRBV5-1 and TRBJ2-5, with 7 bases matching TRBD1. The germline CDR1 and CDR2 sequences are SGHRS and YFSETQ. The junction had 8 bases not matched to a gene; V was cut back by 6 bases and J by 0 bases. The CDR3 spans 15 residues. DNA for the CDR3: TGCGCCAGCACCAGGGACAGCCCATACCAAGAGACCCAGTACTTC. It encodes CASTRDSPYQETQYF. Drawing the rest from reference TRBV5-1 and TRBJ2-5, the complete variable domain is KAGVTQTPRYLIKTRGQQVTLSCSPISGHRSVSWYQQTPGQGLQFLFEYFSETQRNKGNFPGRFSGRQFSNSRSEMNVSTLELGDSALYLCASTRDSPYQETQYFGPGTRLLVL.

Concerning this clone itself: The identical CDR3 is also encoded by other nucleotide sequences in the sample. The CDR3, as DNA: TGTGCCAGCAGTTTCGGGCAGGGGGCGCTGGGAGAAAAACTGTTTTTT. It yields the protein CASSFGQGALGEKLFF. This chain joins TRBV27 and TRBJ1-4; 8 bases agree with TRBD1. The length of the CDR3 is 16 residues. V dropped 3 bases and J dropped 8; count of bases not matched to a gene: 11. Germline lookup yields CDR1 MNHEY and CDR2 SMNVEV (reference sequence).

In its sample, this clone was seen a few times. The V gene is TRBV15, the J gene TRBJ1-5; D is unclear. The CDR3 contains 12 residues. Germline lookup yields CDR1 LNHNV and CDR2 YYDKDF (reference sequence). Trimming left V 8 bases short and J 0 bases short, with 5 bases between. CDR3 in DNA: TGTGCCACCGGTAGTAGCAATCAGCCCCAGCATTTT. Protein product: CATGSSNQPQHF.

The chain combines TRBV10-3 with TRBJ1-1; D uncertain. The germline CDR1 and CDR2 sequences are ENHRY and SYGVKD. The length of the CDR3 is 14 residues. Trimming removed 1 base at V and 1 base at J, with 7 bases between. The CDR3 nucleotides are TGTGCCATCAGTGAGTTGGCAGAGAACACTGAAGCTTTCTTT. It translates to CAISELAENTEAFF.

The chain uses TRBV19 and TRBJ1-3; D may be TRBD1 (5 bases). Germline V gene data show CDR1 as LNHDA and CDR2 as SQIVND (reference sequence). The V end was cut by 4 bases, the J end by 0 bases, with 10 bases between. This CDR3 is built from 15 residues. CDR3 DNA sequence: TGTGCCAGTAGTACCCGACAGTTCTCTGGAAACACCATATATTTT. Encoded protein: CASSTRQFSGNTIYF.

The chain is built from TRBV28 and TRBJ1-1, with D perhaps matching TRBD1 (5 bases). CDR1 is MDHEN and CDR2 is SYDVKM in the germline V gene. The CDR3 contains 15 residues. Trimming shortened V by 3 bases and J by 5 bases, and 16 bases separated the two germline ends. CDR3 region: CASSFLRGRGTEAFF. The CDR3 DNA reads as TGTGCCAGCAGTTTTTTGAGGGGACGGGGGACTGAAGCTTTCTTT.

The table lists this clone with a count of one. This chain joins TRBV5-1 and TRBJ1-2; D gene ambiguous. Germline V gene lookup returns CDR1 SGHRS and CDR2 YFSETQ. Trimming took off 0 bases at V and 8 bases at J, with 8 bases between the two ends. This CDR3 has 12 residues. The CDR3 DNA reads TGCGCCAGCAGCTTGGACCTTGAGGGCTACACCTTC. This sequence encodes CASSLDLEGYTF.